This is a list of T cell receptor beta chains from one sample in a study of blood T cell repertoires in COVID-19. Generated by immunoSEQ multiplex PCR, the TCRdb table keeps only in-frame clones and is missing some. The sample has fewer than 200,000 clones; around nine tenths are singletons. The sample was peripheral blood. These receptors were collected from a man between 40 and 49 years old with active or convalescent COVID-19. CDR3s include the opening cysteine and the closing phenylalanine or tryptophan. Fields, in order: CDR3 length, J gene, clone size, V gene, CDR3 protein. Clone size is stated in some rows and not others, as once, few, many or a class when expanded.

>15|TRBJ1-2|NA|TRBV6-5
CASSYSVAGAGGYTF
>16|TRBJ2-5|NA|TRBV3-1/TRBV3-2
CASSQGKGLHQETQYF
>13|TRBJ1-5|NA|TRBV2
CASKGQGNQPQHF
>16|TRBJ1-2|few|TRBV5-6
CASSLNIRGQDYGYTF
>11|TRBJ2-3|NA|TRBV7-2
CASSPVDTQYF
>15|TRBJ1-5|NA|TRBV6-2/TRBV6-3
CASSPQIGGSQPQHF
>14|TRBJ2-7|NA|TRBV29-1
CSVDNSGGQDEQYF
>13|TRBJ2-7|NA|TRBV5-1
CASSRQGADEQYF
>13|TRBJ1-2|NA|TRBV12-3/TRBV12-4
CASSLVPVEGYTF
>13|TRBJ1-1|NA|TRBV29-1
CSVDRRLATEAFF
>15|TRBJ1-5|NA|TRBV2
CASTKDRGGNQPQHF
>16|TRBJ2-2|few|TRBV2
CASRDDRGQNTGELFF
>13|TRBJ2-5|NA|TRBV10-2
CASWTGVGETQYF
>16|TRBJ2-7|few|TRBV5-8
CASSFYPRQGRDEQYF
>12|TRBJ2-1|NA|TRBV4-2
CASSPVPNEQFF
>14|TRBJ1-2|few|TRBV5-1
CASSGGTAVYGYTF
>13|TRBJ1-5|NA|TRBV7-9
CASSGGLDQPQHF
>14|TRBJ1-6|NA|TRBV19
CASKVQGATSPLHF
>16|TRBJ1-1|NA|TRBV19
CASSPQGKGVNTEAFF
>15|TRBJ2-5|NA|TRBV11-3
CASTTKAGQSGTQYF
>16|TRBJ1-1|NA|TRBV5-6
CASSLALFRGYTEAFF
>15|TRBJ1-5|once|TRBV11-2
CASSPGTASNQPQHF
>15|TRBJ2-3|NA|TRBV6-5
CASREGGWATDTQYF
>15|TRBJ1-5|NA|TRBV3-1/TRBV3-2
CASSKNPGGVQPQHF
>13|TRBJ2-5|NA|TRBV11-2
CASSLGQQETQYF
>16|TRBJ2-1|NA|TRBV4-2
CASSPRQGSSYNEQFF
>12|TRBJ1-5|NA|TRBV7-9
CASGQGDQPQHF
>15|TRBJ1-3|NA|TRBV2
CASLPGVSSGNTIYF
>14|TRBJ2-1|NA|TRBV5-1
CASSLPGTSGGQFF
>16|TRBJ1-2|NA|TRBV7-8
CASSSPDRLHNYGYTF
>13|TRBJ2-2|NA|TRBV4-1
CASSHPLTGELFF
>24|TRBJ1-6|NA|TRBV21-1
CASSKDAGARDSSPKSSYNSPLHF
>13|TRBJ2-3|NA|TRBV15
CATRAGGKDTQYF
>15|TRBJ1-1|NA|TRBV30
CAWSRTGTGADEAFF
>15|TRBJ1-6|NA|TRBV5-1
CASSSSSGEYSPLHF
>16|TRBJ1-3|NA|TRBV5-1
CASSKDSINSGNTIYF
>13|TRBJ1-4|NA|TRBV6-5
CASSRQDTEKLFF
>16|TRBJ1-1|NA|TRBV28
CASSLDRGLANTEAFF
>17|TRBJ1-1|NA|TRBV5-8
CASSLAMDSSPNTEAFF
>16|TRBJ2-2|NA|TRBV15
CATSRDRGYGSGELFF
>16|TRBJ2-5|NA|TRBV14
CASSPWTAQPKETQYF
>14|TRBJ2-2|once|TRBV10-1
CASSRQGGTGELFF
>18|TRBJ2-3|NA|TRBV7-6
CASSLEAASGGYTDTQYF
>14|TRBJ2-6|NA|TRBV29-1
CSVDGGSGANVLTF
>14|TRBJ2-1|NA|TRBV24-1
CATSDGTGHNEQFF
>15|TRBJ1-2|NA|TRBV6-6
CASTLQGGSNYGYTF
>15|TRBJ2-7|NA|TRBV7-2
CASSLAGGVAYEQYF
>13|TRBJ2-5|NA|TRBV19
CASSMQAQETQYF
>15|TRBJ2-7|NA|TRBV7-8
CASSTPGTALYEQYF
>16|TRBJ2-3|NA|TRBV6-2/TRBV6-3
CASSYPLAGGPDTQYF
>13|TRBJ2-7|NA|TRBV5-8
CASSLASGYEQYF
>13|TRBJ1-5|NA|TRBV12-3/TRBV12-4
CASSFNLVRPQHF
>14|TRBJ1-5|NA|TRBV2
CASTSGYSNQPQHF